The 5 T cell receptor beta chains listed next were all sequenced from one sample in a study of T-cell memory formation after mild COVID-19. TCRdb reprocessed the 5' RACE reads via MiXCR and lists one record per CDR3 protein. The data contain hundreds of thousands of distinct CDR3 sequences, approximately 29% of them singletons. Input material: PBMCs or a T cell subset sorted from them (not recorded which). Receptors were obtained from an adult woman who had mild COVID-19 (a few samples of this study predate the infection). Cell type and time point are not known.

The chain couples TRBV25-1 to TRBJ2-3; 14 bases are a match to TRBD2. Germline-derived CDR1 and CDR2 are MGHDK and SYGVNS. This CDR3 has 16 amino acids. Losses at the gene ends were 3 bases for V and 4 bases for J; bases not matched to a gene: 3. CDR3 nucleotide sequence: TGTGCCAGCAGTGAGACTAGCGGGGGGGCCTCAGATACGCAGTATTTT. This gives the protein CASSETSGGASDTQYF.

This clonotype has only a few counts. V gene TRBV7-9 combines with J gene TRBJ2-1; possibly TRBD1 for D (6 bases). Trimming pared 0 bases from V and 7 bases from J, leaving 13 bases between. The CDR3 consists of 15 residues. Germline loops: CDR1 SEHNR, CDR2 FQNEAQ (reference sequence). The CDR3 DNA is TGTGCCAGCAGCTTAGCTACAGGGTTGAGTAATGAGCAGTTCTTC. Protein product: CASSLATGLSNEQFF.

CDR3 protein: CASSPRGHNEQFF. CDR3 sequence (DNA): TGTGCCAGCAGCCCCCGGGGTCACAATGAGCAGTTCTTC. This chain connects TRBV14 to TRBJ2-1; the D gene is possibly TRBD2 (5 bases). The germline V gene encodes CDR1 SGHDN and CDR2 FVKESK. This CDR3 spans 13 amino acids. V lost 4 bases to trimming and J lost 5 bases, with 9 bases between them.

This clonotype was observed a few times. The V call is TRBV6-2 or TRBV6-3, the J call TRBJ2-2, with TRBD2 matching 13 bases. The CDR3 is 17 amino acids. V trimming: 2 bases; J trimming: 5 bases; junction bases outside the gene matches: 5. Germline CDR1 is MNHEY and CDR2 is SVGEGT. CDR3: CASSYRTSGRGTGELFF. CDR3 DNA: TGTGCCAGCAGTTACCGGACTAGCGGGAGAGGGACCGGGGAGCTGTTTTTT.

This chain joins TRBV7-2 and TRBJ2-2, with 7 bases identical to TRBD2. Germline values: CDR1 SGHTA, CDR2 FQGNSA. There are 16 residues in the CDR3. Unmatched junction bases numbered 6, after V lost 4 bases and J lost 1 base. CDR3 region: CASSSLAVMNTGELFF. As DNA, the CDR3 is TGTGCCAGCAGCTCTCTAGCGGTAATGAACACCGGGGAGCTGTTTTTT.